The 20 T cell receptor beta chains below all came from one sample that was sequenced in a study of beta chain features in type 1 diabetes. Study findings and constraints: The study found moderately but significantly shorter TCRB CDR3s in all four CD4+ subsets of Type 1 diabetes patients.

The isolated RNA, all of it, was reverse transcribed, so expressed TCRB transcripts were what got sequenced. Only in-frame clones appear in the TCRdb table, and some are missing; sequencing was by immunoSEQ multiplex PCR. This table holds more than 250,000 clones, about 20% found once. Their recognized antigens are unknown. Sequences were obtained from naive CD4+ T cells from blood. These receptors all stem from a woman aged 40 to 55 with type 1 diabetes.

This clone was recorded a few times. This chain joins TRBV4-3 and TRBJ2-1; 13 positions agree with TRBD2. CDR3 length equals 16 residues. V was pared by 3 bases and J by 9 bases, with 8 bases of the junction left unmatched. Germline CDR1 is LGHNA and CDR2 is YSLEER. CDR3 residues: CASSQTGLAGAGEQFF. The CDR3 DNA reads TGCGCCAGCAGCCAGACCGGACTAGCGGGAGCGGGTGAGCAGTTCTTC.

There are a few counts of this clone. The V and J genes are TRBV7-2 and TRBJ2-7; D is ambiguous. V lost 5 bases and J 0 bases, leaving 5 bases between the germline ends. The length of the CDR3 is 12 residues. The V gene's germline CDR1 is SGHTA and CDR2 FQGNSA. CDR3 in amino acids: CASSASSYEQYF. CDR3 in DNA: TGTGCCAGCAGCGCTAGCTCCTACGAGCAGTACTTC.

This clone was detected only a few times. The chain has TRBV19 and TRBJ1-5; D unclear. Germline V CDR1 and CDR2: LNHDA, SQIVND (reference sequence). The CDR3 totals 14 residues. Trimming took 5 bases from V and 0 from J, leaving 8 bases between them. This chain's CDR3 is CASSPQDSNQPQHF. As DNA, the CDR3 is TGTGCCAGTAGTCCTCAGGATAGCAATCAGCCCCAGCATTTT.

This chain uses TRBV18 with TRBJ1-1, with 9 bases identical to TRBD1. The J segment lost 0 bases and the V segment lost 2 bases, leaving 1 base of the junction unmatched. The CDR3 runs 15 residues. The germline V gene encodes CDR1 KGHSH and CDR2 LQKENI. The CDR3 bases are TGTGCCAGCTCACCAGGGACAGGGATGAACACTGAAGCTTTCTTT. This codes for CASSPGTGMNTEAFF.

The chain carries TRBV28 and TRBJ1-2; possible D gene TRBD1, 6 bases. Germline loops: CDR1 MDHEN, CDR2 SYDVKM. With 7 bases removed from V and 5 bases from J, the gap between germline ends came to 20 bases. CDR3 length equals 15 residues. DNA for the CDR3: TGTGCCAGCACCACCGAACCCGGACAGAGTTATGGCTACACCTTC. Amino acids: CASTTEPGQSYGYTF.

The rearrangement joins TRBV5-1 to TRBJ2-1; 7 bases are shared with TRBD2. Germline assignment: CDR1 SGHRS and CDR2 YFSETQ. Losses at the gene ends were 2 bases for V and 4 bases for J; bases not matched to a gene: 6. CDR3 length: 15 amino acids. CDR3 amino acids: CASSFGGVKYNEQFF. The CDR3 DNA sequence: TGCGCCAGCAGCTTTGGGGGGGTCAAGTACAATGAGCAGTTCTTC.

In its sample, this clone was seen a few times. The gene calls are TRBV28 and TRBJ2-2; tentative D call: TRBD2 (7 bases). The V gene's germline CDR1 is MDHEN and CDR2 SYDVKM. The V gene lost 5 bases and the J gene lost 3 bases, with 19 bases spanning the gap. There are 17 residues in the CDR3. The CDR3 DNA follows: TGTGCCAGCAGTCCCCTGGGGGGCGGGAGAGACACCGGGGAGCTGTTTTTT. Translating gives CASSPLGGGRDTGELFF. The full variable domain, in which reference TRBV28 and TRBJ2-2 provide the parts outside the CDR3, is DVKVTQSSRYLVKRTGEKVFLECVQDMDHENMFWYRQDPGLGLRLIYFSYDVKMKEKGDIPEGYSVSREKKERFSLILESASTNQTSMYLCASSPLGGGRDTGELFFGEGSRLTVL.

This clone was seen more than once but under ten times. The rearrangement joins TRBV29-1 to TRBJ1-1; D may be TRBD1 (6 bases). CDR1 is SQVTM, CDR2 ANQGSEA, per germline. The CDR3 totals 11 residues. The V end lost 8 bases, the J end lost 4 bases, and 11 bases lay between the germline ends. CDR3 protein: CSTTGTTEAFF. The CDR3 DNA reads TGCAGCACTACAGGGACCACTGAAGCTTTCTTT.

In its sample, this clone was seen a few times. The chain has TRBV10-3 and TRBJ2-3; D gene uncertain. Germline CDR1 is ENHRY and CDR2 is SYGVKD. The germline V and J ends were trimmed by 9 bases and 1 base, with 11 bases remaining between them. The CDR3 totals 13 residues. The CDR3 bases are TGTGCCATGGGTAGTGCGGGCACAGATACGCAGTATTTT. Amino acid sequence: CAMGSAGTDTQYF.

This clone was detected only a few times. This chain links TRBV4-1 with TRBJ2-1; no definite D call. V lost 8 bases and J lost 6, with 17 bases in between. The V gene's germline CDR1 is MGHRA and CDR2 YSYEKL. The CDR3 has 14 amino acids. The CDR3 loop is CASLDRTRSNEQFF. CDR3 in DNA: TGCGCCAGCCTAGACCGTACCCGGTCCAATGAGCAGTTCTTC.

This clone was counted between two and nine times. The chain is built from TRBV5-1 and TRBJ1-1, with TRBD1 matching 9 bases. Germline-derived CDR1 and CDR2 are SGHRS and YFSETQ. The trim removed 0 bases at V and 0 bases at J, leaving 3 bases unmatched. The CDR3 length is 16 residues. The CDR3 protein is CASSLVTGGLNTEAFF. In DNA form, the CDR3 reads TGCGCCAGCAGCTTGGTCACAGGGGGCCTGAACACTGAAGCTTTCTTT.

This clone was counted a few times. The V gene is TRBV5-1, the J gene TRBJ1-5; weak D call: TRBD1 (6 bases). Trimming pared 3 bases from V and 5 bases from J, leaving 15 bases between. Germline V lookup: CDR1 SGHRS, CDR2 YFSETQ. The CDR3 runs 15 residues. CDR3 DNA: TGCGCCAGCAGCTGGGCGGGGGGCGAGGATCAGCCCCAGCATTTT. This gives the protein CASSWAGGEDQPQHF.

The rearrangement uses TRBV28 and TRBJ1-2; 7 bases are shared with TRBD1. This CDR3 has 16 amino acids. J lost 2 bases, V lost 2 bases, and 8 bases had no gene match. Germline V lookup: CDR1 MDHEN, CDR2 SYDVKM. Here the CDR3 reads CASSLHSGQINYGYTF. The CDR3 DNA follows: TGTGCCAGCAGTTTACACTCGGGACAGATAAACTATGGCTACACCTTC.

This clone appeared a few times. The V gene is TRBV2, the J gene TRBJ1-2, with D maybe TRBD1 (6 bases). The germline V gene has CDR1 SNHLY and CDR2 FYNNEI. V shed 11 bases and J shed 0 bases, with 16 bases lying between them. CDR3 length equals 14 residues. For the CDR3, the DNA is TGTGCCCAAGCCACAGGGCGAGCTAACTATGGCTACACCTTC. It yields the protein CAQATGRANYGYTF.

A few counts support this clone. The chain employs TRBV29-1 and TRBJ2-7, with 8 bases aligning to TRBD1. Germline V lookup: CDR1 SQVTM, CDR2 ANQGSEA. J lost 2 bases, V lost 6 bases, and 6 bases had no gene match. The CDR3 spans 13 residues. As DNA, the CDR3 is TGCAGCGTGGCTGGACAGGGACCCTACGAGCAGTACTTC. This translates into CSVAGQGPYEQYF.

The chain is built from TRBV30 and TRBJ2-3, with D unclear. Trimming took 5 bases from V and 7 from J, leaving 10 bases between them. CDR3 size: 11 residues. Looked up from germline, CDR1 is GTSNPN and CDR2 is SVGIG (reference sequence). The chain's CDR3 is CAWEIGYTQYF. CDR3 bases: TGTGCCTGGGAGATCGGGTATACGCAGTATTTT.

This clone has a handful of counts. The CDR3 bases are TGTGCCAGCAGTTCAGGACAGGCCAAGGGGCAGCCCCAGCATTTT. Its translation is CASSSGQAKGQPQHF. The gene calls are TRBV6-5 and TRBJ1-5, with 7 positions matching TRBD1. Germline loops: CDR1 MNHEY, CDR2 SVGAGI. The ends lost 4 bases at V and 7 bases at J; junction bases unmatched: 10. The CDR3 length is 15 residues.

The gene calls are TRBV7-9 and TRBJ1-1; the D gene is possibly TRBD1 (6 bases). CDR1 SEHNR and CDR2 FQNEAQ come from the germline V gene (reference sequence). CDR3 length: 15 residues. The V gene lost 5 bases and the J gene lost 5 bases, with 18 bases spanning the gap. The CDR3 spells CASSPWGGGQTEAFF. The DNA for the CDR3 is TGTGCCAGCAGCCCCTGGGGGGGCGGACAAACTGAAGCTTTCTTT.

The V call is TRBV5-5, the J call TRBJ2-5, with 10 nucleotides matching TRBD1. V shed 0 bases, J shed 5 bases, and the junction held 7 bases outside the gene matches. The CDR3 totals 16 residues. CDR1 is SGHKS, CDR2 YYEKEE, per germline (reference sequence). CDR3 coding DNA: TGTGCCAGCAGCTTGGGCCCGGGACAGGGGTCGGAGACCCAGTACTTC. Its protein is CASSLGPGQGSETQYF. Together with reference TRBV5-5 and TRBJ2-5, the CDR3 gives the full variable domain: DAGVTQSPTHLIKTRGQQVTLRCSPISGHKSVSWYQQVLGQGPQFIFQYYEKEERGRGNFPDRFSARQFPNYSSELNVNALLLGDSALYLCASSLGPGQGSETQYFGPGTRLLVL.

This clone has more than one count but fewer than ten. This chain connects TRBV29-1 to TRBJ2-7, with 11 bases identical to TRBD1. In germline, CDR1 is SQVTM, CDR2 ANQGSEA. With V trimmed by 4 bases and J by 4 bases, 3 bases remained unmatched. The CDR3 extends over 13 amino acids. This CDR3 reads CSVVGDRGYEQYF. Written as DNA, the CDR3 is TGCAGCGTTGTGGGGGACAGGGGGTACGAGCAGTACTTC.